Listed below are T cell receptor beta chains from one sample, sequenced in a study of blood T cell repertoires in COVID-19. The repertoire was sequenced with immunoSEQ multiplex PCR; TCRdb's copy has only in-frame clones and lacks some. The top ten hold approximately 1.5% of the sample, which has 120,000 or so clones, 88% seen once. Sequencing input: peripheral blood. These receptor sequences come from a human donor in a cohort sampled during active COVID-19. CDR3s include the opening cysteine and the closing phenylalanine or tryptophan. The D gene is left open where the match is weak.

>TRBV11-3|TRBJ1-3|TRBD1
TGTGCCAGCAGCAAAGGGACAGATCTTGTCCTGAGAAACACCATATATTTT
CASSKGTDLVLRNTIYF
>TRBV19|TRBJ2-7|.
TGTGCCAGTAGCCCTGGCCGGGGCTACGAGCAGTACTTC
CASSPGRGYEQYF
>TRBV4-2|TRBJ2-7|.
TGTGCCAGCAGCCAAGATCAGGGGTCCGAGCAGTACTTC
CASSQDQGSEQYF
>TRBV10-3|TRBJ2-3|.
TGTGCCATCAGTGAGTCAAGTTCGGTAGAATCCACAGATACGCAGTATTTT
CAISESSSVESTDTQYF
>TRBV30|TRBJ1-4|.
TGTGCCTGGAGTGCCCCCTCCGTTCAGGCAACTAATGAAAAACTGTTTTTT
CAWSAPSVQATNEKLFF
>TRBV7-9|TRBJ2-3|TRBD1
TGTGCCAGCAGTGCGGGACAGGGGGCCGGGGATACGCAGTATTTT
CASSAGQGAGDTQYF
>TRBV7-9|TRBJ2-5|TRBD2
TGTGCCAGCAGCTCTAGCGGGAGCGGAGAGACCCAGTACTTC
CASSSSGSGETQYF
>TRBV11-2|TRBJ2-3|.
TGTGCCAGCAGCTTATACACAGATACGCAGTATTTT
CASSLYTDTQYF
>TRBV4-1|TRBJ2-5|.
TGCGCCAGCAGCCAAGATGGGTACAGGGTGGAGACCCAGTACTTC
CASSQDGYRVETQYF
>TRBV19|TRBJ2-7|TRBD1
TGTGCCAGTAGTAAGAAAGGGACAGGGGACTACGAGCAGTACTTC
CASSKKGTGDYEQYF
>TRBV11-1|TRBJ2-5|TRBD2
TGTGCCAGCAGCTTACAGCGGGGGGGTAGAGGGGCCCAGTACTTC
CASSLQRGGRGAQYF
>TRBV15|TRBJ2-5|TRBD2
TGTGCCACCAGCAGCGTCCTACTAGCGGCCCAAGAGACCCAGTACTTC
CATSSVLLAAQETQYF
>TRBV7-2|TRBJ1-5|TRBD1
TGTGCCAGCAGCTGGGGACAGGGACTGGGGGGCAATCAGCCCCAGCATTTT
CASSWGQGLGGNQPQHF
>TRBV6-2/TRBV6-3|TRBJ2-3|TRBD2
TGTGCCAGCAGTAATCTAGCGGTGCCTGTTGCAGATACGCAGTATTTT
CASSNLAVPVADTQYF
>TRBV7-9|TRBJ1-1|.
TGTGCCAGCAGCTTCTCGGGCCAGGGGACTGAAGCTTTCTTT
CASSFSGQGTEAFF
>TRBV5-4|TRBJ2-7|TRBD2
TGTGCCAGCAGCTTGGTCGCGGGAGCATACGAGCAGTACTTC
CASSLVAGAYEQYF
>TRBV2|TRBJ2-1|.
TGTGCCAGCCTGGACACGAGCTCCTACAATGAGCAGTTCTTC
CASLDTSSYNEQFF
>TRBV18|TRBJ2-7|.
TGTGCCAGCTCCCTCGCCGGCTCCTACGAGCAGTACTTC
CASSLAGSYEQYF
>TRBV7-2|TRBJ1-6|TRBD1
TGTGCCAGCAGCTCACAGGGGCCCGGGGTTTCACCCCTCCACTTT
CASSSQGPGVSPLHF